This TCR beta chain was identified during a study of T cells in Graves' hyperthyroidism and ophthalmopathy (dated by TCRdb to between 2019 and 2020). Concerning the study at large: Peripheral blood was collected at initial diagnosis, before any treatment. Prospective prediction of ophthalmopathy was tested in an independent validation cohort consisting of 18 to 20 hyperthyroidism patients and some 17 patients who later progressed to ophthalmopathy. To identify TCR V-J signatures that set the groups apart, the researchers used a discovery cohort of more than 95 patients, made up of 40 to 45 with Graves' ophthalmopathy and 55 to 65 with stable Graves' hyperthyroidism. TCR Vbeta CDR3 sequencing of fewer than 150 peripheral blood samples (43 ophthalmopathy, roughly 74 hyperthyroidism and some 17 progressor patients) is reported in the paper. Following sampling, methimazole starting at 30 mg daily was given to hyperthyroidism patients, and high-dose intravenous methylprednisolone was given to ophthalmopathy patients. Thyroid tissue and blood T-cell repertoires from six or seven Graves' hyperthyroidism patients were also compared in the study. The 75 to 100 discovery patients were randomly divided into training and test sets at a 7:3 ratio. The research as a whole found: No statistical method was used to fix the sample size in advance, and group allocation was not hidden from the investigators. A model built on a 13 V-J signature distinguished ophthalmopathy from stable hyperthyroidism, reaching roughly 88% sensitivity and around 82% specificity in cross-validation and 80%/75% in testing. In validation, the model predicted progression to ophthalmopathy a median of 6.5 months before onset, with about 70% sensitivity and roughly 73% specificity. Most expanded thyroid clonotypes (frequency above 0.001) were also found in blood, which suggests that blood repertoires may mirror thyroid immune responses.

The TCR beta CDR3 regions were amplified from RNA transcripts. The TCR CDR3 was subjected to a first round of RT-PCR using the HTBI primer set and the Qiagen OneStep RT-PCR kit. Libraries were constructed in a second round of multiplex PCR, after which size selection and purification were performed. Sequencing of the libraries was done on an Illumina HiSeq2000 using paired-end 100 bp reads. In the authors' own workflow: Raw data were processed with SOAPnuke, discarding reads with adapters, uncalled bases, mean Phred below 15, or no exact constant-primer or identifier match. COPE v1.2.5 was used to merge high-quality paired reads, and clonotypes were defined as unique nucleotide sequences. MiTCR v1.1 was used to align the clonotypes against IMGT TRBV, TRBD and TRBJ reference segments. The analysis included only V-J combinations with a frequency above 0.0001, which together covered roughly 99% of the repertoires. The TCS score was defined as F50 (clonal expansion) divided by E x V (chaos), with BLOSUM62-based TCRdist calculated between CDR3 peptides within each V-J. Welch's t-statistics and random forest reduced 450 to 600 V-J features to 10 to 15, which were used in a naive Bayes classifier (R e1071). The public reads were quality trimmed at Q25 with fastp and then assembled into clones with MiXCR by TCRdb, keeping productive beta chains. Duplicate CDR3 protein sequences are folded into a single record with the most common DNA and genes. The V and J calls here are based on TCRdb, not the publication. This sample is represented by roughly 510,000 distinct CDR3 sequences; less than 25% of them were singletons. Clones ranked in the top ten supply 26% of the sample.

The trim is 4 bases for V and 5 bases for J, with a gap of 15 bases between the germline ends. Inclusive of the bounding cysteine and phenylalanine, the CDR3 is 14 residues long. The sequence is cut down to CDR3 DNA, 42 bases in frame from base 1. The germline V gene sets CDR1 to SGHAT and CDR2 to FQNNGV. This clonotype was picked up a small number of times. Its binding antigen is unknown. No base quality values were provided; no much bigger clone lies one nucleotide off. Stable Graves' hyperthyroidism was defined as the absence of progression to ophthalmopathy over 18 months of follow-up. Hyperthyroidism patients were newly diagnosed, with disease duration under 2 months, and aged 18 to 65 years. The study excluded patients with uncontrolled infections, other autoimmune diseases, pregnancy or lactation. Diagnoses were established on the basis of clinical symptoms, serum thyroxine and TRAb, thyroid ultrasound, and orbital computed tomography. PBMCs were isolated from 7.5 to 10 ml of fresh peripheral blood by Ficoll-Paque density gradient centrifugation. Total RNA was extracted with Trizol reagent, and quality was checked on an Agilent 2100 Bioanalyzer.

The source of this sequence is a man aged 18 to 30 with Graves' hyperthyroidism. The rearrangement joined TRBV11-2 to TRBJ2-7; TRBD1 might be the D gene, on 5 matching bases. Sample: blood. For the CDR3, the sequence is CASSSNQGRNEQYF. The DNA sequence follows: TGTGCCAGCAGCTCAAACCAGGGTAGGAACGAGCAGTACTTC.